A selection of T cell receptor beta chains follows, all from one sample in a study of blood T cell repertoires in COVID-19. The assay was immunoSEQ multiplex PCR, and TCRdb's table has in-frame clones only and misses some. Of over 350,000 clones in the sample, 91% were seen once. Material for sequencing was PBMCs or T cells enriched from blood (not recorded which). The receptors were sampled from a woman in her thirties or forties who had been exposed to COVID-19. Each CDR3 is given with its conserved first and last residue. A D gene is named only where the DNA matches it firmly. Part of the rows lack a size; the others show once, few, many or a class for expanded clones.

J	size	V	D	CDR3	DNA
TRBJ1-5	NA	TRBV10-2	TRBD1	CASTARQGVSVQHF	TGCGCCAGCACCGCCCGACAGGGGGTATCAGTCCAGCATTTT
TRBJ2-3	NA	TRBV9	TRBD2	CASSVVAGGSTDTQYF	TGTGCCAGCAGCGTAGTCGCGGGAGGTAGCACAGATACGCAGTATTTT
TRBJ1-5	NA	TRBV2	NA	CASRKDTQPQHF	TGTGCCAGCAGGAAGGACACTCAGCCCCAGCATTTT
TRBJ1-4	NA	TRBV7-3	NA	CASSLRANSPNEKLFF	TGTGCCAGCAGCTTAAGGGCGAACAGCCCAAATGAAAAACTGTTTTTT
TRBJ1-6	NA	TRBV14	NA	CASSQGPRINSPLHF	TGTGCCAGCAGCCAAGGTCCCAGGATCAATTCACCCCTCCACTTT
TRBJ2-3	NA	TRBV6-4	TRBD1	CASSDGQGTDTQYF	TGTGCCAGCAGTGACGGACAGGGCACAGATACGCAGTATTTT
TRBJ1-6	once	TRBV5-1	NA	CASSLWSDSPLHF	TGCGCCAGCAGCTTATGGAGTGATTCACCCCTCCACTTT
TRBJ1-2	NA	TRBV27	NA	CASSLWAGVGYTF	TGTGCCAGCAGTTTATGGGCAGGGGTTGGCTACACCTTC
TRBJ2-7	NA	TRBV7-8	NA	CASSSRQPTYEQYF	TGTGCCAGCAGCTCCCGACAGCCTACCTACGAGCAGTACTTC
TRBJ1-3	once	TRBV7-2	NA	CAIARGFSGNTIYF	TGTGCCATTGCGCGGGGTTTCTCTGGAAACACCATATATTTT
TRBJ2-7	NA	TRBV5-4	NA	CASSGGTVYEQYF	TGTGCCAGCAGCGGCGGGACAGTCTACGAGCAGTACTTC
TRBJ1-2	NA	TRBV24-1	NA	CATSEPGVDYGYTF	TGTGCCACCAGTGAGCCAGGGGTTGACTATGGCTACACCTTC
TRBJ2-6	NA	TRBV21-1	NA	CASSTRRKAPFSGANVLTF	TGTGCCAGCAGCACCCGGAGGAAGGCTCCCTTCTCTGGGGCCAACGTCCTGACTTTC
TRBJ2-3	NA	TRBV4-3	TRBD2	CASSQMASGWTFDTQYF	TGCGCCAGCAGCCAAATGGCTAGCGGGTGGACCTTTGATACGCAGTATTTT
TRBJ1-1	few	TRBV6-5	TRBD1	CASRRTGANTEAFF	TGTGCCAGCAGGAGGACAGGGGCGAACACTGAAGCTTTCTTT
TRBJ2-3	NA	TRBV5-1	TRBD1	CASSPGQGLLLDF	TGCGCCAGCAGCCCCGGACAGGGTTTACTTCTGGATTTT
TRBJ1-1	NA	TRBV7-3	TRBD1	CASSVTGGFNTEAFF	TGTGCCAGCAGCGTCACAGGGGGGTTCAACACTGAAGCTTTCTTT
TRBJ2-3	NA	TRBV5-1	NA	CASSLQSTDTQYF	TGCGCCAGCAGCCTACAGAGCACAGATACGCAGTATTTT
TRBJ2-7	once	TRBV6-2/TRBV6-3	TRBD2	CASSFLAGGPNEQYF	TGTGCCAGCAGTTTTCTAGCGGGAGGGCCCAACGAGCAGTACTTC
TRBJ1-1	many	TRBV2	NA	CASSDRLMNTEAFF	TGTGCCAGCAGCGACAGGTTGATGAACACTGAAGCTTTCTTT
TRBJ1-2	NA	TRBV20-1	TRBD1	CSASGTGYGYTF	TGCAGTGCCAGTGGGACAGGATATGGCTACACCTTC
TRBJ2-1	few	TRBV15	NA	CATSRDFRTPFPDEQFF	TGTGCCACCAGCAGAGATTTCAGGACTCCCTTCCCAGATGAGCAGTTCTTC
TRBJ2-7	NA	TRBV11-3	TRBD1	CASRGIGRGTGEQYF	TGTGCCAGTAGGGGTATCGGCAGGGGGACAGGGGAGCAGTACTTC
TRBJ2-3	NA	TRBV15	TRBD1	CATNRQGQDTQYF	TGTGCCACCAACCGACAGGGACAAGATACGCAGTATTTT
TRBJ2-3	NA	TRBV10-3	NA	CAISPPHGVGTDTQYF	TGTGCCATCAGTCCCCCCCACGGGGTAGGCACAGATACGCAGTATTTT
TRBJ1-2	NA	TRBV2	NA	CASSGSYRSARDGYTF	TGTGCCAGCAGTGGTTCATACAGGTCCGCCCGGGATGGCTACACCTTC
TRBJ2-7	NA	TRBV19	TRBD1	CASSSQGASYEQYF	TGTGCCAGTAGTAGCCAGGGGGCCTCCTACGAGCAGTACTTC
TRBJ1-2	NA	TRBV19	NA	CASSIKQSNYGYTF	TGTGCCAGTAGTATAAAACAGTCTAACTATGGCTACACCTTC
TRBJ2-7	NA	TRBV11-3	NA	CASSSSTGTLGGQYF	TGTGCCAGCAGCTCAAGCACCGGGACCCTCGGGGGGCAGTACTTC
TRBJ2-2	few	TRBV6-2/TRBV6-3	TRBD1	CASSGQGYGELFF	TGTGCCAGCAGTGGACAGGGTTACGGGGAGCTGTTTTTT
TRBJ2-7	NA	TRBV5-8	NA	CASSLVGTSSYEQYF	TGTGCCAGCAGCTTGGTCGGGACATCTTCCTACGAGCAGTACTTC
TRBJ1-2	NA	TRBV18	NA	CASSPLLSEANYGYTF	TGTGCCAGCTCACCACTACTCTCGGAGGCCAACTATGGCTACACCTTC
TRBJ2-1	NA	TRBV4-3	TRBD2	CASSQGPTSGKDNEQFF	TGCGCCAGCAGCCAAGGGCCTACTAGCGGGAAAGACAATGAGCAGTTCTTC
TRBJ1-1	NA	TRBV5-1	NA	CASSLEFERGAFF	TGCGCCAGCAGCTTGGAGTTCGAACGGGGAGCTTTCTTT
TRBJ2-7	few	TRBV3-1/TRBV3-2	TRBD2	CASSLLTSGNYEQYF	TGTGCCAGCAGCCTTCTGACTAGCGGGAACTACGAGCAGTACTTC
TRBJ1-5	few	TRBV18	NA	CASSRTGNNQPQHF	TGTGCCAGCTCACGTACAGGGAACAATCAGCCCCAGCATTTT
TRBJ1-2	NA	TRBV19	TRBD1	CASSTGGNYGYTF	TGTGCCAGTAGTACAGGGGGGAACTATGGCTACACCTTC
TRBJ2-7	NA	TRBV19	TRBD1	CASSTRDRPYEQYF	TGTGCCAGTAGTACACGGGACAGGCCCTACGAGCAGTACTTC
TRBJ2-3	NA	TRBV10-1	NA	CASRAGARSDTQYF	TGCGCCAGCAGGGCGGGGGCCCGTTCAGATACGCAGTATTTT
TRBJ1-5	NA	TRBV7-2	NA	CASSLGLPQAGTHF	TGTGCCAGCAGCTTAGGACTTCCCCAGGCAGGGACACATTTT
TRBJ2-3	NA	TRBV7-3	TRBD2	CASSLMGTSGTRADTQYF	TGTGCCAGCAGCTTAATGGGGACTAGCGGGACTCGGGCAGATACGCAGTATTTT
TRBJ1-1	NA	TRBV5-6	NA	CASSFRAKRAEAFF	TGTGCCAGCAGCTTCAGGGCCAAACGGGCTGAAGCTTTCTTT
TRBJ1-4	once	TRBV30	TRBD1	CAWSTHRGQYEKLFF	TGTGCCTGGAGCACCCACAGGGGCCAGTATGAAAAACTGTTTTTT
TRBJ1-1	NA	TRBV30	NA	CAWGGHSNTEAFF	TGTGCCTGGGGGGGACATTCGAACACTGAAGCTTTCTTT
TRBJ1-1	NA	TRBV27	NA	CASYGQGRRNTEAFF	TGTGCCAGCTACGGGCAGGGAAGGAGGAACACTGAAGCTTTCTTT
TRBJ1-1	once	TRBV3-1/TRBV3-2	NA	CASSQQGHSTEAFF	TGTGCCAGCAGCCAACAGGGGCATAGCACTGAAGCTTTCTTT
TRBJ1-2	NA	TRBV30	TRBD1	CAWRVHGDREYTF	TGTGCCTGGAGAGTCCATGGGGACAGGGAATACACCTTC
TRBJ1-2	NA	TRBV7-9	TRBD1	CASSSRDREDYGYTF	TGTGCCAGCAGCTCCCGGGACAGAGAGGACTATGGCTACACCTTC
TRBJ1-4	NA	TRBV19	NA	CASRRNTGTMGEKLFF	TGTGCCAGTAGACGAAACACCGGGACAATGGGTGAAAAACTGTTTTTT
TRBJ2-1	NA	TRBV6-5	NA	CASSYSPGYNEQFF	TGTGCCAGCAGTTACTCGCCAGGGTACAATGAGCAGTTCTTC
TRBJ1-1	NA	TRBV7-9	TRBD1	CASRKDRDGQAFF	TGTGCCAGCAGGAAAGACAGGGACGGGCAAGCTTTCTTT
TRBJ2-3	NA	TRBV5-5	TRBD1	CAASPGQPTDTQYF	TGTGCCGCCTCGCCGGGACAGCCCACAGATACGCAGTATTTT
TRBJ1-1	NA	TRBV28	NA	CATTGLFKAFF	TGTGCCACCACAGGTTTATTCAAAGCTTTCTTT